The sequence of this TCR beta chain was determined in a study of T cell responses to AZD1222 COVID-19 vaccine (dated by TCRdb to the early 2020s). In terms of the full investigation: A total of more than 230 trial participants underwent TCR sequencing, of whom about 210 had received two doses of AZD1222 and 26 had received two doses of the MenACWY control vaccine. Trial participants were enrolled by age into 18-55, 56-69 and 70-plus year subgroups, with roughly 150, 30 and 60 TCR-sequenced participants respectively. General study outcomes and caveats: The vaccine-associated CD4 TCRs covered the entire spike protein, and the dominant responses fell in regions 160-218 and 743-854. Because no day 14 peak-response samples were available, repertoires were characterized only after the peak T cell response. Only a handful of AZD1222 recipients were SARS-CoV-2 seropositive at baseline, limiting conclusions about previously exposed vaccinees. Participants were mostly white British and included more females than males, and it was suggested by the authors that clonal diversity may have been underestimated. Epitopes outside the regions mutated in the B.1.351 and B.1.1.7 variants were reportedly recognized by nearly half of the unique spike-specific TCRs. In the small 56-69-year group, the increase in depth fell short of significance, most likely because of low power. After two AZD1222 doses, both the breadth and the depth of spike-specific TCRs were significantly higher than at day 0 and than in MenACWY recipients.

Including the terminal cysteine and phenylalanine, the CDR3 comprises 12 residues. The sequence is cut down to CDR3 DNA, 36 bases in frame from base 1. The V end loses 8 bases and the J end loses 5 bases, and a stretch of 11 bases separates them. The CDR3 regions of human TCRbeta chains were subjected to immunosequencing. Per the source publication's procedure: Repertoire TCRs were matched against a reference library of SARS-CoV-2-specific TCRs generated with the MIRA antigen-specificity platform. Breadth meant the fraction of unique TCRs that were SARS-CoV-2-associated, whereas depth meant the fraction of total T cells that were SARS-CoV-2-associated. Using the MIRA data, each spike-specific TCR was mapped to the spike region that the TCR reacts to and placed in a CD4 or CD8 class. Log10-transformed breadth and depth values were compared by one-way ANOVA with Sidak's multiple comparisons tests. Sourced from immuneACCESS, this table was stored by TCRdb with only in-frame sequences that have V and J called. A share of the clones is absent; for the studies checked, an unresolved V gene accounts for under half, and the remainder has no known explanation. That table is the source of V, J and clone size, and D and trimming were worked out from the DNA. The sample has roughly 84,000 clones on record, approximately 83% of them singletons. The ten most abundant clones make up around 10% of the sample.

Details on this clone: Its antigen is still unknown. No much larger clone is present one base from it, and per-base qualities are unavailable.

Per the publication, the time point label means: about 28 days (+/-7) after the second vaccine dose. AZD1222 recipients whose second dose came at about 4 weeks and those whose second dose came at about 12 weeks were combined into one group, since spike-specific TCR depth and breadth did not differ between the two schedules. Vaccinee samples came from UK trials COV001 and COV002, including a single-blind randomized controlled phase 2/3 trial of AZD1222 (ChAdOx1 nCoV-19) in healthy adults. For TCRbeta chain sequencing, PBMC samples from trial participants were taken at day 0 and at day 28 after the second dose.

The material sequenced was peripheral blood, taken 28 days after the second AZD1222 dose. The TCR comes from an adult who received the AZD1222 COVID-19 vaccine. The rearrangement combines TRBV12-3 or TRBV12-4 with TRBJ2-3, with TRBD1 tentatively as D gene (5 bases match). CDR3 sequence: CASGGAGDTQYF. The DNA reads as follows: TGTGCCAGCGGTGGGGCAGGAGATACGCAGTATTTT.